This TCR beta chain came from a study of T-cell reconstitution after alpha-beta-depleted transplantation in children. This clonotype has a count of ten or more. Molecular barcoding with unique molecular identifiers was used for the TCRbeta library. TCRdb re-derived calls from the PCR reads in MiXCR, one entry per CDR3 protein. The sample gives about 98,000 distinct CDR3 sequences, 7% to 8% of which show up once; 16% is in the top ten. The specimen was PBMCs, collected before TCRalphabeta/CD19-depleted stem cell transplant. The TCR sequence derives from a boy aged 2 to 10 with acute lymphoblastic leukemia, due to receive a stem cell transplant.

The DNA for the CDR3 is TGTGCCACCAGCACAGGGTTCGATGAGCAGTTCTTC. Its translation: CATSTGFDEQFF. V usage is TRBV24-1 and J usage is TRBJ2-1; D may be TRBD1 (6 bases). The germline gives CDR1 KGHDR, CDR2 SFDVKD. The CDR3 is 12 residues long. V lost 7 bases and J 8 bases, leaving 11 bases between the germline ends.